This T cell receptor (beta chain) is drawn from a study of OX40 agonist ivuxolimab in advanced cancers. Study outcomes and limitations: Nonresponders, in some cases, also had low normalized T-cell clonal expansion. Mean expanded clone counts were higher in CD8+ than CD4+ T cells.

A note on this clone: Antigen specificity is unknown.

Sequenced by immunoSEQ multiplex PCR; TCRdb stores in-frame clones only, minus some. The profile shows roughly 67,000 clones, about 80% of them singletons. With 4 bases removed from V and 8 bases from J, the gap between germline ends came to 14 bases. The CDR3 totals 12 residues. Germline values: CDR1 SQVTM, CDR2 ANQGSEA. This sequence originates from an adult with an advanced solid tumor such as melanoma, head and neck, liver or kidney cancer. Source: CD4+ or CD8+ T cells sorted from blood, taken in a trial of the OX40 agonist ivuxolimab. This chain joins TRBV29-1 and TRBJ1-2; maybe TRBD1 (5 bases). The DNA of the CDR3 is TGCAGCGTTGTATTGGGGGTTAAGGGCTACACCTTC. It encodes CSVVLGVKGYTF.